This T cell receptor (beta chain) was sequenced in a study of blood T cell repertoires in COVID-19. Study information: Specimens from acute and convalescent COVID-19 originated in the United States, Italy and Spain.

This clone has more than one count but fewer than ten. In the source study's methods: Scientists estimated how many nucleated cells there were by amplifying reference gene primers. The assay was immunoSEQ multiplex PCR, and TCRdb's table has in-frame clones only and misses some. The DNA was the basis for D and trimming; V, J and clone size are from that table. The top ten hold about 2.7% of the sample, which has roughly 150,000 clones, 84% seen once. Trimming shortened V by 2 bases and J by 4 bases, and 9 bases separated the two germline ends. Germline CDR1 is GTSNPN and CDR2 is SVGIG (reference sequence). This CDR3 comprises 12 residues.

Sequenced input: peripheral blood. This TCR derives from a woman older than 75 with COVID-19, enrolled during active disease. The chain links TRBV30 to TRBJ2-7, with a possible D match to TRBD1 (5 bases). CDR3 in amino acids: CAWSQTGYEQYF. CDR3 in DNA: TGTGCCTGGAGTCAAACAGGTTACGAGCAGTACTTC.